These T cell receptor beta chains were read from a single sample in a study of blood T cell repertoires in COVID-19. Only in-frame clones appear in the TCRdb table, and some are missing; sequencing was by immunoSEQ multiplex PCR. The sample yields 70,000 or so clones, around three quarters seen once. Sequencing was performed on peripheral blood. These receptors all stem from a man aged 60 to 69 with acute or convalescent COVID-19. Both conserved end residues are part of each CDR3. A D gene is named only where the DNA matches it firmly.

d_gene: TRBD2; v_gene: TRBV30; j_gene: TRBJ2-4; CDR3aa: CAWTPGTSGGWDIQYF
d_gene: TRBD1; v_gene: TRBV6-5; j_gene: TRBJ1-6; CDR3aa: CASSPDRGDSPLHF
d_gene: -; v_gene: TRBV6-2/TRBV6-3; j_gene: TRBJ1-1; CDR3aa: CASSYSPTVNTEAFF
d_gene: TRBD1; v_gene: TRBV5-1; j_gene: TRBJ2-5; CDR3aa: CASSTGGTGGQETQYF
d_gene: -; v_gene: TRBV11-2; j_gene: TRBJ2-7; CDR3aa: CASSFAEGTYEQYF
d_gene: -; v_gene: TRBV14; j_gene: TRBJ1-1; CDR3aa: CASSQSGNTEAFF
d_gene: TRBD1; v_gene: TRBV18; j_gene: TRBJ2-3; CDR3aa: CASSRRTGPTDTQYF
d_gene: -; v_gene: TRBV29-1; j_gene: TRBJ2-6; CDR3aa: CSVERFSGANVLTF
d_gene: -; v_gene: TRBV7-8; j_gene: TRBJ2-7; CDR3aa: CASSLDYSGGYSSYEQYF
d_gene: TRBD1; v_gene: TRBV4-3; j_gene: TRBJ2-7; CDR3aa: CASSRLTGVGSYEQYF
d_gene: TRBD1; v_gene: TRBV16; j_gene: TRBJ2-2; CDR3aa: CASSPQGVNTGELFF
d_gene: TRBD1; v_gene: TRBV4-2; j_gene: TRBJ1-1; CDR3aa: CASSQDSWTGSDTEAFF
d_gene: TRBD1; v_gene: TRBV4-2; j_gene: TRBJ1-2; CDR3aa: CASSQAEGALYGYTF
d_gene: TRBD1; v_gene: TRBV7-8; j_gene: TRBJ1-1; CDR3aa: CASSPQGLGEAFF
d_gene: -; v_gene: TRBV6-5; j_gene: TRBJ2-1; CDR3aa: CASSYSNPVYNEQFF
d_gene: TRBD1; v_gene: TRBV5-6; j_gene: TRBJ2-5; CDR3aa: CASSLAWDRGQETQYF
d_gene: -; v_gene: TRBV11-2; j_gene: TRBJ1-6; CDR3aa: CASSLQANSPLHF
d_gene: TRBD1; v_gene: TRBV9; j_gene: TRBJ2-2; CDR3aa: CASSSQGQGTGELFF
d_gene: -; v_gene: TRBV6-5; j_gene: TRBJ2-1; CDR3aa: CASRSDGTQNNEQFF
d_gene: -; v_gene: TRBV6-4; j_gene: TRBJ2-3; CDR3aa: CASSDFGDSIIPHSTDTQYF
d_gene: TRBD1; v_gene: TRBV6-2/TRBV6-3; j_gene: TRBJ1-2; CDR3aa: CASSTGQGRLF
d_gene: -; v_gene: TRBV7-2; j_gene: TRBJ1-4; CDR3aa: CASSLGGYGEKLFF
d_gene: -; v_gene: TRBV5-4; j_gene: TRBJ2-7; CDR3aa: CASSLGSGPYEQYF
d_gene: -; v_gene: TRBV4-1; j_gene: TRBJ2-4; CDR3aa: CASSQVQGSKNIQYF
d_gene: TRBD2; v_gene: TRBV6-4; j_gene: TRBJ2-1; CDR3aa: CASSPELAGGKFEQFF
d_gene: TRBD1; v_gene: TRBV19; j_gene: TRBJ1-5; CDR3aa: CASSAYRGREPQHF
d_gene: -; v_gene: TRBV29-1; j_gene: TRBJ2-7; CDR3aa: CSVGQFSYEQYF
d_gene: -; v_gene: TRBV3-1/TRBV3-2; j_gene: TRBJ2-7; CDR3aa: CASSIQRGPRVHEQYF
d_gene: -; v_gene: TRBV6-5; j_gene: TRBJ2-2; CDR3aa: CASSPLVLNTGELFF
d_gene: -; v_gene: TRBV7-2; j_gene: TRBJ2-1; CDR3aa: CASSLRGATYNEQFF
d_gene: TRBD1; v_gene: TRBV12-3/TRBV12-4; j_gene: TRBJ1-1; CDR3aa: CASGGQGQVVFF
d_gene: -; v_gene: TRBV7-8; j_gene: TRBJ2-1; CDR3aa: CASILTGFSSYNEQFF
d_gene: -; v_gene: TRBV6-5; j_gene: TRBJ1-2; CDR3aa: CASSYGDDRYYGYTF
d_gene: TRBD1; v_gene: TRBV27; j_gene: TRBJ1-2; CDR3aa: CASSSRDSPFPYGYTF
d_gene: -; v_gene: TRBV6-5; j_gene: TRBJ1-1; CDR3aa: CASSYSILGNTEAFF
d_gene: -; v_gene: TRBV6-1; j_gene: TRBJ2-7; CDR3aa: CASSEGPGISYEQYF
d_gene: -; v_gene: TRBV19; j_gene: TRBJ1-6; CDR3aa: CASSIVGQASPLHF
d_gene: TRBD2; v_gene: TRBV11-2; j_gene: TRBJ2-5; CDR3aa: CASSPGLAGRIKETQYF
d_gene: -; v_gene: TRBV3-1/TRBV3-2; j_gene: TRBJ2-2; CDR3aa: CASSQESGTGELFF
d_gene: -; v_gene: TRBV19; j_gene: TRBJ1-5; CDR3aa: CASSIPGQFNQPQHF
d_gene: -; v_gene: TRBV19; j_gene: TRBJ1-3; CDR3aa: CASRGRPGNTIYF
d_gene: TRBD1; v_gene: TRBV18; j_gene: TRBJ1-1; CDR3aa: CASSETGSTEAFF
d_gene: -; v_gene: TRBV18; j_gene: TRBJ1-2; CDR3aa: CASSPPAGGYGYTF
d_gene: -; v_gene: TRBV6-2/TRBV6-3; j_gene: TRBJ1-1; CDR3aa: CASSYGPVEAFF
d_gene: -; v_gene: TRBV5-6; j_gene: TRBJ2-6; CDR3aa: CASSAGGSSGANVLTF
d_gene: -; v_gene: TRBV6-1; j_gene: TRBJ1-2; CDR3aa: CASSELTMAVYGYTF
d_gene: TRBD1; v_gene: TRBV5-1; j_gene: TRBJ2-3; CDR3aa: CASSTGQGTDTQYF
d_gene: -; v_gene: TRBV6-2/TRBV6-3; j_gene: TRBJ1-1; CDR3aa: CASSLGAVVYTEAFF
d_gene: TRBD2; v_gene: TRBV27; j_gene: TRBJ2-1; CDR3aa: CASSFLWAGEGYNEQFF
d_gene: TRBD2; v_gene: TRBV7-2; j_gene: TRBJ2-7; CDR3aa: CASSSGLAGRYEQYF